These 4 T cell receptor beta chains came from one sample sequenced in a study of T cells in Graves' hyperthyroidism and ophthalmopathy. It was RNA transcripts that yielded the amplified TCR beta CDR3 regions. TCR CDR3 underwent first-round RT-PCR with the HTBI primer set. One entry per CDR3 protein, called by TCRdb with MiXCR from the multiplex PCR reads. The sample contains roughly 510,000 distinct CDR3 sequences, less than 25% of which appear only once. Sequenced input: blood. These receptors all come from a man aged 18 to 30 with Graves' hyperthyroidism.

This clonotype was counted at least ten times. The chain recombines TRBV12-3 or TRBV12-4 with TRBJ1-2; D unresolved. Trimming left V 6 bases short and J 4 bases short, with 15 bases between. This CDR3 comprises 14 residues. The CDR3 sequence: CASSDPARGYGYTF. CDR3 coding DNA: TGTGCCAGCAGCGACCCGGCTCGGGGCTATGGCTACACCTTC.

This clonotype was seen repeatedly, ten times or more. CDR3 DNA: TGTGCCAGCAGTTTAAGGCATAGCAATCAGCCCCAGCATTTT. It specifies CASSLRHSNQPQHF. The rearrangement joins TRBV12-3 or TRBV12-4 to TRBJ1-5, with no clear D. CDR3 size: 14 residues. Trimming left V 2 bases short and J 0 bases short, with 5 bases between.

In its sample, this clonotype was seen many times. In nucleotides, the CDR3 is TGTGCCAGCAGTCCAATACAGGGATATCAGCCCCAGCATTTT. It is translated as CASSPIQGYQPQHF. The rearrangement joins TRBV27 to TRBJ1-5, with a tentative D call TRBD1 (6 bases). Germline V gene lookup returns CDR1 MNHEY and CDR2 SMNVEV (reference sequence). The V gene lost 5 bases and the J gene lost 5 bases, with 13 bases spanning the gap. There are 14 residues in the CDR3.

This clonotype has ten or more counts. CDR3 in amino acids: CASKSGGGGTEAFF. CDR3 coding DNA: TGTGCCAGCAAGTCAGGGGGCGGGGGCACTGAAGCTTTCTTT. V and J are TRBV6-1 and TRBJ1-1, with 8 bases aligning to TRBD1. V was clipped by 7 bases and J by 4 bases; unmatched bases: 8. There are 14 residues in the CDR3. Looked up from germline, CDR1 is MNHNS and CDR2 is SASEGT.